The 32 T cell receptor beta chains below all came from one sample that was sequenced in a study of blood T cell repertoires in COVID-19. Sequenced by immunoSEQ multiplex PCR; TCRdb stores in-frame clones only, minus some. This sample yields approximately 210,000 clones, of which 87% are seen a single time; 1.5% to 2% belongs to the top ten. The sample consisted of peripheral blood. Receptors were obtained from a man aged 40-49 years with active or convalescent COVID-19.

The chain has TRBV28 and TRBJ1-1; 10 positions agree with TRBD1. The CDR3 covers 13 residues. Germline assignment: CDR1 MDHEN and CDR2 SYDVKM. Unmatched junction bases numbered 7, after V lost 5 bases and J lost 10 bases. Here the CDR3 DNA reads TGTGCCAGCAGTGGGGTGGGGGACAGGGGAGCTTTCTTT. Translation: CASSGVGDRGAFF.

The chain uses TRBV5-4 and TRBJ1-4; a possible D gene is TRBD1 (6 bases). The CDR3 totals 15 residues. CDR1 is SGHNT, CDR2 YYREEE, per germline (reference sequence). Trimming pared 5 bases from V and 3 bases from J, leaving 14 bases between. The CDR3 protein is CASSQGGAANEKLFF. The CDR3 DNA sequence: TGTGCCAGCAGTCAAGGGGGGGCAGCTAATGAAAAACTGTTTTTT.

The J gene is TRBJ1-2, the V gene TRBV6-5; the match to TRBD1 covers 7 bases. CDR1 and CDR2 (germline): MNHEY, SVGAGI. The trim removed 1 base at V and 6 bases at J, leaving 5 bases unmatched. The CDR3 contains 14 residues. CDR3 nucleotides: TGTGCCAGCAGTTACTTGGACAGGCGGGATGGCTACACCTTC. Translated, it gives CASSYLDRRDGYTF.

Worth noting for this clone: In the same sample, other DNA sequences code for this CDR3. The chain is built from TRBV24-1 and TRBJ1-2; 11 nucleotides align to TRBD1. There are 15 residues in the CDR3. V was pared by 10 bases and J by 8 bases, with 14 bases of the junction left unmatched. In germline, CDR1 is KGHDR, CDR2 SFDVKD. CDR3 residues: CATYGQGATQGGYTF. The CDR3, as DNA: TGTGCCACTTACGGACAGGGGGCAACCCAGGGAGGCTACACCTTC.

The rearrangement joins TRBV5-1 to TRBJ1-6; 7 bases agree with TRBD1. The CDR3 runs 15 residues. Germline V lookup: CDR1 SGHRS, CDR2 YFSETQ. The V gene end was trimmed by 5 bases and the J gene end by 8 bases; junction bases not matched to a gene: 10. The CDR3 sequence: CASRPLQGGDSPLHF. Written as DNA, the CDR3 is TGCGCCAGCAGACCCCTGCAGGGGGGTGATTCACCCCTCCACTTT.

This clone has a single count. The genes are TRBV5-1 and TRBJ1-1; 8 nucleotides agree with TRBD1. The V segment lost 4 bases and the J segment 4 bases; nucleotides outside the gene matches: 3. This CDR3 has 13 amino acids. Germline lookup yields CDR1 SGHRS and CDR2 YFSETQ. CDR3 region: CASSPGGFTEAFF. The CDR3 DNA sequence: TGCGCCAGCAGCCCAGGGGGCTTCACTGAAGCTTTCTTT.

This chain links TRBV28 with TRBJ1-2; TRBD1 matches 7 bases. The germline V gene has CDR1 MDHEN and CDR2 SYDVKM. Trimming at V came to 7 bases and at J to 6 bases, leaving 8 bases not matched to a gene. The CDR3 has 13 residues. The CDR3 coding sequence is TGTGCCAGCATTGCGGCAGGGGGTAATGGCTACACCTTC. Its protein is CASIAAGGNGYTF.

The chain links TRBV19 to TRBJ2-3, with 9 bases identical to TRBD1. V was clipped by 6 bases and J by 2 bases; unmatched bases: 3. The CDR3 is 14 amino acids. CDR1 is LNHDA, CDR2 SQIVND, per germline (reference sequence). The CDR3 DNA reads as TGTGCCAGTAGCCGGACAGGGGCCACAGATACGCAGTATTTT. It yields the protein CASSRTGATDTQYF.

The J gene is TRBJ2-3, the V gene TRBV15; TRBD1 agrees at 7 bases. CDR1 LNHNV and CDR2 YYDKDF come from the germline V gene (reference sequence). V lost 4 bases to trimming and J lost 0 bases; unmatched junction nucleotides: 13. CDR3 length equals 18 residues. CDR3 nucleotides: TGTGCCACCAGCACTAACCGGGACAGCCGAACTAGCACAGATACGCAGTATTTT. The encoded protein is CATSTNRDSRTSTDTQYF.

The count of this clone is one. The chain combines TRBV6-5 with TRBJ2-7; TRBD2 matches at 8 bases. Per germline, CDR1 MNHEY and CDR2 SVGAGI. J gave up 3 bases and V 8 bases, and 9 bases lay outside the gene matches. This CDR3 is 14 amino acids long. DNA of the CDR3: TGTGCCAGCGTGGGGATCGGGACTAGCTACGAGCAGTACTTC. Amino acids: CASVGIGTSYEQYF.

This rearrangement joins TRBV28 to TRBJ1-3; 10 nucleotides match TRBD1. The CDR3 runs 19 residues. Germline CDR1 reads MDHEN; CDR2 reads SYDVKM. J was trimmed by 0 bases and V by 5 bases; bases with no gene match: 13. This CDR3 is CASSPPPGQGVNSGNTIYF. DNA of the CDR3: TGTGCCAGCAGTCCCCCCCCTGGACAGGGGGTGAACTCTGGAAACACCATATATTTT.

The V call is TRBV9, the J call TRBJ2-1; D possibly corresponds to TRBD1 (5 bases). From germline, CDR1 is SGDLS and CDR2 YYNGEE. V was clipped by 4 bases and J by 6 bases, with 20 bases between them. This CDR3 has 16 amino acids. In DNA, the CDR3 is TGTGCCAGCAGCCCCCCGACAGCCACCACGGGCAATGAGCAGTTCTTC. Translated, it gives CASSPPTATTGNEQFF.

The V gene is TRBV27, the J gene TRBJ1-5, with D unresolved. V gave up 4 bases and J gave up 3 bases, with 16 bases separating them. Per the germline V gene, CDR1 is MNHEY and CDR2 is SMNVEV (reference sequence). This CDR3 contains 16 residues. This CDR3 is CASSSNGVSYNQPQHF. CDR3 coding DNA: TGTGCCAGCAGTTCCAACGGGGTGTCTTACAATCAGCCCCAGCATTTT.

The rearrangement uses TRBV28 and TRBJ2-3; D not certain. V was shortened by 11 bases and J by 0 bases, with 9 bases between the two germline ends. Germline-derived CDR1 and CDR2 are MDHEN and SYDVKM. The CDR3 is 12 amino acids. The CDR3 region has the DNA TGTGCCTGTGGTCGGAGCACAGATACGCAGTATTTT. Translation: CACGRSTDTQYF.

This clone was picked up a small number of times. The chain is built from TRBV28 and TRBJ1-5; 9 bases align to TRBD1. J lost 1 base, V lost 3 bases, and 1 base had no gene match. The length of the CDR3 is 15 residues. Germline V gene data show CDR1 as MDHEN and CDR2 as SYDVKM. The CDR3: CASSFDRGSNQPQHF. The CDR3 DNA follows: TGTGCCAGCAGTTTCGACAGGGGGAGCAATCAGCCCCAGCATTTT. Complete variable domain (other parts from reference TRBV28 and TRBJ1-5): DVKVTQSSRYLVKRTGEKVFLECVQDMDHENMFWYRQDPGLGLRLIYFSYDVKMKEKGDIPEGYSVSREKKERFSLILESASTNQTSMYLCASSFDRGSNQPQHFGDGTRLSIL.

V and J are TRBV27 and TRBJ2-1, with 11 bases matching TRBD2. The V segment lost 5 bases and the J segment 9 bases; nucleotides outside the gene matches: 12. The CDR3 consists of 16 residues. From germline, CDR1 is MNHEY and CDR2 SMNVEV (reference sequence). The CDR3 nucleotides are TGTGCCAGCAGTACCTCCGGGACTAGCGGAGTAAGTGAGCAGTTCTTC. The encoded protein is CASSTSGTSGVSEQFF.

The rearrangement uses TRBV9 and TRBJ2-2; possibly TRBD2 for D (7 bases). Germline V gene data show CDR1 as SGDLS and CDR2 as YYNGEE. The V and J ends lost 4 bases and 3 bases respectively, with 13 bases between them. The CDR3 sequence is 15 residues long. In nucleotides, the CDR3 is TGTGCCAGCAGCCCGGGGGGCCTTTACACCGGGGAGCTGTTTTTT. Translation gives CASSPGGLYTGELFF.

CDR3 coding DNA: TGTGCCAGCTCACCGACTAGCGGGGCGGTCAATGAGCAGTTCTTC. Translation gives CASSPTSGAVNEQFF. The chain joins TRBV18 to TRBJ2-1; 11 bases are a match to TRBD2. Per the germline V gene, CDR1 is KGHSH and CDR2 is LQKENI. The V segment lost 3 bases and the J segment 6 bases; nucleotides outside the gene matches: 4. This CDR3 contains 15 residues.

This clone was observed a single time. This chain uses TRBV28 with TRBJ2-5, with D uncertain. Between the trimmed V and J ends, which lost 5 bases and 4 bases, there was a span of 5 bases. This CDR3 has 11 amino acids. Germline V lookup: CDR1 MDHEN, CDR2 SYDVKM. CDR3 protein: CASSPGETQYF. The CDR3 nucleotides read TGTGCCAGCAGTCCGGGAGAGACCCAGTACTTC.

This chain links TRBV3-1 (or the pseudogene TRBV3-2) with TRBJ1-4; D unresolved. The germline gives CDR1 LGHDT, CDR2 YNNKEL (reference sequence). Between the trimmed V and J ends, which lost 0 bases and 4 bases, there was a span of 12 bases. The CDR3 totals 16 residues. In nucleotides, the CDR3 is TGTGCCAGCAGCCAAGACCGGCCGGGGATTAATGAAAAACTGTTTTTT. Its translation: CASSQDRPGINEKLFF.

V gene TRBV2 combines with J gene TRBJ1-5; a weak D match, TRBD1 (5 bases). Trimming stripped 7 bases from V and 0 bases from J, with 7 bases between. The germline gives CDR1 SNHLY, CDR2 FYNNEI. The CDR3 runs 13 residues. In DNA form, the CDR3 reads TGTGCCAGCACAGGGAATAGCAATCAGCCCCAGCATTTT. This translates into CASTGNSNQPQHF.

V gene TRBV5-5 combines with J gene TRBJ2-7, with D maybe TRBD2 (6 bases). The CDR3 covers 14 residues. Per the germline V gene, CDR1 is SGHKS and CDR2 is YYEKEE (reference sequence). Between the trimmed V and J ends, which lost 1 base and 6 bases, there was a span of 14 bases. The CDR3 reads CASSLLAAGGEQYF. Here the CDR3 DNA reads TGTGCCAGCAGCTTGTTAGCGGCTGGGGGCGAGCAGTACTTC.

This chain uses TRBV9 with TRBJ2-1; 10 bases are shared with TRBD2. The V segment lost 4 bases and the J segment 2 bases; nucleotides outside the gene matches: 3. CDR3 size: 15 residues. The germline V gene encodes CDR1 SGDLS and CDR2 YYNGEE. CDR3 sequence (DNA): TGTGCCAGCAGCACCAGCGGGGGGGCCTACAATGAGCAGTTCTTC. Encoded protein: CASSTSGGAYNEQFF.

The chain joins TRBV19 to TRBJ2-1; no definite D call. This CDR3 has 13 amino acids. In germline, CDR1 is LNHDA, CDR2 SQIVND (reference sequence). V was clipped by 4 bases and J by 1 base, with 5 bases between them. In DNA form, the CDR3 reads TGTGCCAGTAGTAGCACTTCCTACAATGAGCAGTTCTTC. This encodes CASSSTSYNEQFF.

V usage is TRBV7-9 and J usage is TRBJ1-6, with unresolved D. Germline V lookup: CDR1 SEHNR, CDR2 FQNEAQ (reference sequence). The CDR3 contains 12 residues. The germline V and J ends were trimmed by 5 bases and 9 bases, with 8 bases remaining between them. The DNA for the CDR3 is TGTGCCAGCAGCCTGGGCAGTTCACCCCTCCACTTT. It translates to CASSLGSSPLHF.

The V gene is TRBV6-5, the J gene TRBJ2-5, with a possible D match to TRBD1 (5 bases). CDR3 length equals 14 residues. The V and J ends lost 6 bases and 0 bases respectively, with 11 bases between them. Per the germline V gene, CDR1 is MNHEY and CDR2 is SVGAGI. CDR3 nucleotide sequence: TGTGCCAGCAGCCCAGGACATTACCAAGAGACCCAGTACTTC. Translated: CASSPGHYQETQYF.

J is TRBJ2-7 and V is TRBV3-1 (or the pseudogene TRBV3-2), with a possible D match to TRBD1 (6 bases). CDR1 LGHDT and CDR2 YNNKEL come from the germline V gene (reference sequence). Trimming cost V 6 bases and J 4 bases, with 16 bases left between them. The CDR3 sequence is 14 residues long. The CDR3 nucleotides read TGTGCCAGCAGTAAGCTCGACAGGATATACGAGCAGTACTTC. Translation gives CASSKLDRIYEQYF.

The CDR3 loop is CASSTALGLLNEQFF. CDR3 DNA sequence: TGTGCCAGCAGCACCGCCTTGGGACTTCTCAATGAGCAGTTCTTC. The chain has TRBV7-3 and TRBJ2-1; D might be TRBD2 (6 bases). Germline V CDR1 and CDR2: SGHTA, FQGTGA. CDR3 length equals 15 residues. With 5 bases removed from V and 6 bases from J, the gap between germline ends came to 17 bases.

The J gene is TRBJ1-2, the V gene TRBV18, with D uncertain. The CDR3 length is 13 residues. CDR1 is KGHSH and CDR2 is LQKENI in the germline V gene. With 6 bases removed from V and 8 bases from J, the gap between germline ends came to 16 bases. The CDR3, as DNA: TGTGCCAGCTCCTCCCCTGGCAGTTTGGGCTACACCTTC. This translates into CASSSPGSLGYTF.

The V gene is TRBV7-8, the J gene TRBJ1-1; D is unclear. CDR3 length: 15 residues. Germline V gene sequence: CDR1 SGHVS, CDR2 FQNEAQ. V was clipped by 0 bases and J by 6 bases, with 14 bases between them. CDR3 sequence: CASSLAVSWAAEAFF. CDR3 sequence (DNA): TGTGCCAGCAGCTTAGCAGTCTCCTGGGCCGCTGAAGCTTTCTTT.

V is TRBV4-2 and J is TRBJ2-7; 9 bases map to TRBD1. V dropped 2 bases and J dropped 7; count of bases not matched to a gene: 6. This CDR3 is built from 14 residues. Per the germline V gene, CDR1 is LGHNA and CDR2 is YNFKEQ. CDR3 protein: CASSQSGTGLEQYF. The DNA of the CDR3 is TGTGCCAGCAGCCAATCCGGGACAGGGTTAGAGCAGTACTTC.

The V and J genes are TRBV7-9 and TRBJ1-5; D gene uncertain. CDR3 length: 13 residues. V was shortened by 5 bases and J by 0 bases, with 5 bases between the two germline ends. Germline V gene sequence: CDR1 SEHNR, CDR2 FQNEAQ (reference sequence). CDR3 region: CASSRDSNQPQHF. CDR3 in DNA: TGTGCCAGCAGCCGGGATAGCAATCAGCCCCAGCATTTT.